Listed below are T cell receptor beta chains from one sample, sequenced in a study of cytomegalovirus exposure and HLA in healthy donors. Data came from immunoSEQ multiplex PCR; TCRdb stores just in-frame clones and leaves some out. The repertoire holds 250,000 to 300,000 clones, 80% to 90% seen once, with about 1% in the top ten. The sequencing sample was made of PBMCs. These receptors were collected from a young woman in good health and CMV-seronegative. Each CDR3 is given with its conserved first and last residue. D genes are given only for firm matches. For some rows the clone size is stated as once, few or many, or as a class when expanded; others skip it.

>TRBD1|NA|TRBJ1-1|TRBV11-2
TGTGCCAGCAGCTTAGAGGAGGGGGCAGGTACTGAAGCTTTCTTT
CASSLEEGAGTEAFF
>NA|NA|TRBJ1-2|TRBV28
TGTGCCAGCAGTTTCGGTCGACTTCTTTATGGCTACACCTTC
CASSFGRLLYGYTF
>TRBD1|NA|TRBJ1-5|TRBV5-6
TGTGCCAGCAGCTTGGGACAGGGTATCGATCAGCCCCAGCATTTT
CASSLGQGIDQPQHF
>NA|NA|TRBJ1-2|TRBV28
TGTGCCAGCAGTTTTGGGGGAGGCTATGGCTACACCTTC
CASSFGGGYGYTF
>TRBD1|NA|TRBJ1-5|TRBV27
TGTGCCAGCAGTGGGACAGTCTATCAGCCCCAGCATTTT
CASSGTVYQPQHF
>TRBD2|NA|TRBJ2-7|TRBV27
TGTGCCAGCACCCCCACTAGCGGGCCTGTCTACGAGCAGTACTTC
CASTPTSGPVYEQYF
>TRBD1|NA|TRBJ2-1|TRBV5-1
TGCGCCAGCAGCTTGGACAGGGGGACCTACAATGAGCAGTTCTTC
CASSLDRGTYNEQFF
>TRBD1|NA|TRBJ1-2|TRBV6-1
TGTGCCAGCAGTGGAGGACAGGGTGGCTATGGCTACACCTTC
CASSGGQGGYGYTF
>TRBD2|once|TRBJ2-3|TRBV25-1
TGTGCCAGCAGTGATCCTAGCGGGAGGATGGGCACAGATACGCAGTATTTT
CASSDPSGRMGTDTQYF
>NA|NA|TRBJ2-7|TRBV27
TGTGCCAGCAGTTCGGACACATCCTACGAGCAGTACTTC
CASSSDTSYEQYF
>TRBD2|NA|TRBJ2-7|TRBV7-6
TGTGCCAGCAGCTTATTAGAGCGGGAGGATTTGAGTGAGCAGTACTTC
CASSLLEREDLSEQYF
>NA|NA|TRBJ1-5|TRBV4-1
TGCGCCAGCAGCCAAGCGTTTTTCAATCAGCCCCAGCATTTT
CASSQAFFNQPQHF
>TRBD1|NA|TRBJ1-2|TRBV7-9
TGTGCCAGCAGCTTAGGAATTACCAGGGGGCCTTATGGCTACACCTTC
CASSLGITRGPYGYTF
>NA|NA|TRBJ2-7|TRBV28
TGTGCCAGCAGTTTATGGTCAACCACCCAGGACGAGCAGTACTTC
CASSLWSTTQDEQYF
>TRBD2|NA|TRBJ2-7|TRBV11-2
TGTGCCAGCAGCCTTGTCGGGACTAGCGACACCTACGAGCAGTACTTC
CASSLVGTSDTYEQYF
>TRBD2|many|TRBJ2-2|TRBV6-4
TGTGCCAGCAGCGGGGGGGCGAACACCGGGGAGCTGTTTTTT
CASSGGANTGELFF
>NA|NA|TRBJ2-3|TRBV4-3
TGCGCCAGCAGCCAAGGTCTGAGCACAGATACGCAGTATTTT
CASSQGLSTDTQYF
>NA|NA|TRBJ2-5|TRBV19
TGTGCCAGTAGTAGGCCAGGGGAGACCCAGTACTTC
CASSRPGETQYF
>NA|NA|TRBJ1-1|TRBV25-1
TGTGCCAGCAGTGAATGGGGAACAGGGATCTTTTTGAACACTGAAGCTTTCTTT
CASSEWGTGIFLNTEAFF
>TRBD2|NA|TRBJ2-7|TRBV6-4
TGTGCCAGCAGCCGTCCCGGGACTAGCGGGAATCCGTACGAGCAGTACTTC
CASSRPGTSGNPYEQYF
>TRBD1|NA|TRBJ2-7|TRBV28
TGTGCCAGCAGTGCGTTGGGACAGGGCCCCCACGAGCAGTACTTC
CASSALGQGPHEQYF
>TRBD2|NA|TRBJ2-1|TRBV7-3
TGTGCCAGCAGCCCACTAGCGGGGGCGACGAATGAGCAGTTCTTC
CASSPLAGATNEQFF
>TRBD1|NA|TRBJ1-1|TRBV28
TGTGCCAGCAGTGCAGACAGGGGGGTCGCTGAAGCTTTCTTT
CASSADRGVAEAFF
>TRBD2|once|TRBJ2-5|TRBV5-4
TGTGCCAGCAGCTTGGCCGGGGGGAAAGAGACCCAGTACTTC
CASSLAGGKETQYF
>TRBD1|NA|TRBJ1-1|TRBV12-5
TGTGCTGGACAGGGGTTGAACACTGAAGCTTTCTTT
CAGQGLNTEAFF
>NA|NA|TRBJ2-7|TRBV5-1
TGCGCCAGCGGCCGGGGACAAGAGTCCTACGAGCAGTACTTC
CASGRGQESYEQYF
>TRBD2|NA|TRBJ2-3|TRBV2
TGTGCCAGCAGTGAAGCGTCTAGCGGGAGCATAGATACGCAGTATTTT
CASSEASSGSIDTQYF
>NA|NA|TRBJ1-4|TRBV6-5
TGTGCCAGCAGTTACTCGACAGGCTATAATGAAAAACTGTTTTTT
CASSYSTGYNEKLFF
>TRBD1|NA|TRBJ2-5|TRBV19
TGTGCCAGTAGTCCCCAACGGACAGGAGAAGAGACCCAGTACTTC
CASSPQRTGEETQYF
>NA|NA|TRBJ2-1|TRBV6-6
TGTGCCAGCAGTTACTCGGCGCGGGATCACAATGAGCAGTTCTTC
CASSYSARDHNEQFF
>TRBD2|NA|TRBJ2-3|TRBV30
TGTGCCTGGAGTGTACTAGCGGGGCAATCAGATACGCAGTATTTT
CAWSVLAGQSDTQYF
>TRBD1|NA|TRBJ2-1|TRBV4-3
TGCGCCAGCAGCAGCCAAAGGCCCTTGACAGGGGATCACAATGAGCAGTTCTTC
CASSSQRPLTGDHNEQFF
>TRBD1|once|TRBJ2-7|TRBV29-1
TGCAGCGTGGCAGGCATACAGGGGGGCGAGCAGTACTTC
CSVAGIQGGEQYF
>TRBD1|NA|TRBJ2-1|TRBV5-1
TGCGCCAGCAGCTTAAACAGGGGACCTCCCTACAATGAGCAGTTCTTC
CASSLNRGPPYNEQFF
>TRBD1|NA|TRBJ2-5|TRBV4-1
TGCGCCAGCAGCCAAACAGGGGGCGGGGAGACCCAGTACTTC
CASSQTGGGETQYF
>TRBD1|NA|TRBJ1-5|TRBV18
TGTGCCAGCTCAGATACAGGGGGAAGCAATCAGCCCCAGCATTTT
CASSDTGGSNQPQHF
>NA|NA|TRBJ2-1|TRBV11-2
TGTGCCAGCAGCCGCCTAGCGAGCAAATACAATGAGCAGTTCTTC
CASSRLASKYNEQFF
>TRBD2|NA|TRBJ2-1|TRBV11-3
TGTGCCAGCAGACCCACTAGCGGGAGCTACAATGAGCAGTTCTTC
CASRPTSGSYNEQFF
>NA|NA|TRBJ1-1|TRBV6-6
TGTGCCAGCAGGAAACAGGGTCCGAGCACTGAAGCTTTCTTT
CASRKQGPSTEAFF
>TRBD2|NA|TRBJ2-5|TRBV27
TGTGCCAGCAGTCCCACCGGGACTAGCTTCGTCGAAGAGACCCAGTACTTC
CASSPTGTSFVEETQYF
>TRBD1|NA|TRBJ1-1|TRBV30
TGTGCCTGGAGCCAGGGACAGCCCAAACTTAAAAACACTGAAGCTTTCTTT
CAWSQGQPKLKNTEAFF
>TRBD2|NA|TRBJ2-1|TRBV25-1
TGTGCCAGCAGTGCCCTCTCTAGCACTAGCGGGGGGGTCAATGAGCAGTTCTTC
CASSALSSTSGGVNEQFF
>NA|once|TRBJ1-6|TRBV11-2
TGTGCCAGCAGCATACTTTACCGCTCCTATAATTCACCCCTCCACTTT
CASSILYRSYNSPLHF
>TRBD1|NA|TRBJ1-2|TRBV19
TGTGCCAGCGAGTACAGGGGGCTGGACTATGGCTACACCTTC
CASEYRGLDYGYTF
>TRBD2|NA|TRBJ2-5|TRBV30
TGTGCCTGGAGCGGTAGCGGGGGGGAGACCCAGTACTTC
CAWSGSGGETQYF
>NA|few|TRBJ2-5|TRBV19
TGTGCCAGTAGTATAGGGGACTCCCGATTGGGTACCCAGTACTTC
CASSIGDSRLGTQYF
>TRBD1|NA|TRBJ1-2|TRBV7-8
TGTGCCAGCAGCCCTGGACCCGGGACAGGGAACTATGGCTACACCTTC
CASSPGPGTGNYGYTF
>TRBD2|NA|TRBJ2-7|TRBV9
TGTGCCAGCAGCGTGACTAGCGGGAGGCTCTACGAGCAGTACTTC
CASSVTSGRLYEQYF
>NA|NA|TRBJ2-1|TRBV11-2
TGTGCCAGCAGCCGCGACGAGGGCCGGGAGCAGTTCTTC
CASSRDEGREQFF
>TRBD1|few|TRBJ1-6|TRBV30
TGTGCCTGGAGTGTACTGGACAGGGATTCACCCCTCCACTTT
CAWSVLDRDSPLHF
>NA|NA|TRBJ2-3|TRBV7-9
TGTGCCAGCAGCTTAGCGGGAGGGGGGGATACGCAGTATTTT
CASSLAGGGDTQYF
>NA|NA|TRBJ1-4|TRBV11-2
TGTGCCAGCAGCAGCCCTAGGGAGGGCGAAAAACTGTTTTTT
CASSSPREGEKLFF
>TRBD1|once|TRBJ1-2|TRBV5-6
TGTGCCAGCAGCCCGGGACAGGTGTACTATGGCTACACCTTC
CASSPGQVYYGYTF